This TCR beta chain originates from a study of blood T cell repertoires in COVID-19. In the study's own analysis: Reference gene primers were amplified, and this amplification served to estimate nucleated cell counts. Using immunoSEQ multiplex PCR, the repertoire was profiled, and TCRdb retains in-frame clones only, with some absent. That table gives V, J and clone size, and the DNA gave D and trimming. This sample has 60,000 to 75,000 clones, with 86% found just once. Trimming shortened V by 6 bases and J by 1 base, and 9 bases separated the two germline ends. Looked up from germline, CDR1 is MDHEN and CDR2 is SYDVKM. This CDR3 is 13 amino acids long.

The sequence was collected from an older woman with acute or convalescent COVID-19. Sequencing input: peripheral blood. J is TRBJ1-1 and V is TRBV28, with D possibly being TRBD1 (5 bases). The CDR3 reads CASRETENTEAFF. The CDR3 DNA is TGTGCCAGCAGGGAGACAGAGAACACTGAAGCTTTCTTT. Full variable domain (rest looked up from reference TRBV28 and TRBJ1-1): DVKVTQSSRYLVKRTGEKVFLECVQDMDHENMFWYRQDPGLGLRLIYFSYDVKMKEKGDIPEGYSVSREKKERFSLILESASTNQTSMYLCASRETENTEAFFGQGTRLTVV.